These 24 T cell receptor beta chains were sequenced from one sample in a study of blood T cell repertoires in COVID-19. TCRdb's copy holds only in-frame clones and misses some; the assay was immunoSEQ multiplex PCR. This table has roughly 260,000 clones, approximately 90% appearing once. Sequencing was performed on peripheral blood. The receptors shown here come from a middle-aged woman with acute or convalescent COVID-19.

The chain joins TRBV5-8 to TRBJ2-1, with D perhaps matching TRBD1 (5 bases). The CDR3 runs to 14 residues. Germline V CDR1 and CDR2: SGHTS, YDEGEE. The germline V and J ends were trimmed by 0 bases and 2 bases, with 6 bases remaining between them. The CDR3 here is CASSLGQTYNEQFF. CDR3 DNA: TGTGCCAGCAGCTTGGGACAGACCTACAATGAGCAGTTCTTC.

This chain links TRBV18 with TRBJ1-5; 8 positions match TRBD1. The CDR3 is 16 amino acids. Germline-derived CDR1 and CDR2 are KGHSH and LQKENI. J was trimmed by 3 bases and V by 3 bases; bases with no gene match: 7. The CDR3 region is CASSPSDRAYNQPQHF. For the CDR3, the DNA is TGTGCCAGCTCACCTTCGGACAGGGCCTACAATCAGCCCCAGCATTTT.

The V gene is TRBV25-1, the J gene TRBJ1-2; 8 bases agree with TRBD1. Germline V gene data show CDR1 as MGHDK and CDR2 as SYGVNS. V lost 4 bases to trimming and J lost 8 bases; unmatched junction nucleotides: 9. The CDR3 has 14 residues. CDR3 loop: CASSATDRGYGYTF. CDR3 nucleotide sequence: TGTGCCAGCAGTGCAACCGACAGGGGTTACGGCTACACCTTC.

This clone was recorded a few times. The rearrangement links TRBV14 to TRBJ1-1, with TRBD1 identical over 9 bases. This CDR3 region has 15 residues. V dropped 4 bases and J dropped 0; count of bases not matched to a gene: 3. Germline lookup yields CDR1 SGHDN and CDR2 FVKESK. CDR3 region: CASSRTGGVNTEAFF. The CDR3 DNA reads TGTGCCAGCAGCCGAACAGGGGGCGTGAACACTGAAGCTTTCTTT.

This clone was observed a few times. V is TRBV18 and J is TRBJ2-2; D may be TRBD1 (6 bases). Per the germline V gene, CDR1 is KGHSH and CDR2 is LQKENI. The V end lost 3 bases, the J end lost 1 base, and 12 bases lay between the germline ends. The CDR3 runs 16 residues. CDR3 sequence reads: CASSPQGTGNTGELFF. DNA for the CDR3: TGTGCCAGCTCACCGCAGGGGACGGGGAACACCGGGGAGCTGTTTTTT.

The CDR3 is CASSEYTGEKLFF. The CDR3 region has the DNA TGTGCCAGCAGTGAATATACCGGGGAAAAACTGTTTTTT. The rearrangement links TRBV25-1 to TRBJ1-4; D unresolved. CDR1 and CDR2 from the germline V gene are MGHDK and SYGVNS. V lost 0 bases to trimming and J lost 8 bases, with 7 bases between them. The CDR3 length is 13 residues.

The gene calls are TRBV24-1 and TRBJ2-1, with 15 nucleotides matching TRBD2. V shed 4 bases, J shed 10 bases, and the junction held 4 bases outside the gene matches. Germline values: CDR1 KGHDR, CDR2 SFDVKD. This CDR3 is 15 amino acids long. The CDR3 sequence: CATSDTGLAGGEQFF. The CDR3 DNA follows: TGTGCCACCAGTGACACGGGACTAGCGGGGGGCGAGCAGTTCTTC.

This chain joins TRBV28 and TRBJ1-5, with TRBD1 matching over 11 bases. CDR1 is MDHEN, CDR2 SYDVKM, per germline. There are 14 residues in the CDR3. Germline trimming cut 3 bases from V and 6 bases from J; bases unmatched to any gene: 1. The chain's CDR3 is CASSLGTGGQPQHF. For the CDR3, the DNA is TGTGCCAGCAGTTTGGGGACAGGGGGTCAGCCCCAGCATTTT.

The CDR3 bases are TGTGCCAGCTCAGCCGGGACTACTCTTCACAATGAGCAGTTCTTC. It is translated as CASSAGTTLHNEQFF. This chain links TRBV18 with TRBJ2-1; 7 bases are a match to TRBD2. This CDR3 has 15 amino acids. Germline loops: CDR1 KGHSH, CDR2 LQKENI. V shed 5 bases and J 5 bases; nucleotides not matched to a gene: 9.

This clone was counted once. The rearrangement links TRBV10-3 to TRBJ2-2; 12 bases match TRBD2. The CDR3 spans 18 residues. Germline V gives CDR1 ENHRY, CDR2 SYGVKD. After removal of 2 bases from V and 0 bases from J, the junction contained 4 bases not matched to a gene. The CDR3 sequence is CAISEGTSGRANTGELFF. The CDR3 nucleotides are TGTGCCATCAGTGAGGGGACTAGCGGGCGCGCGAACACCGGGGAGCTGTTTTTT.

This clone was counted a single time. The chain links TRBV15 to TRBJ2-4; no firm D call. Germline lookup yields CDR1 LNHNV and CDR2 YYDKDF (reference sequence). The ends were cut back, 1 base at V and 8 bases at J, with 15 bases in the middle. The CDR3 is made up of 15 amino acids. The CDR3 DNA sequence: TGTGCCACCAGCAGAGGACCTACCGGCGGAGACATTCAGTACTTC. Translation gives CATSRGPTGGDIQYF.

The CDR3 spells CSASGNVGGVNTGELFF. The CDR3 nucleotides read TGCAGTGCTAGTGGCAATGTAGGGGGCGTGAACACCGGGGAGCTGTTTTTT. This chain joins TRBV20-1 and TRBJ2-2; 7 nucleotides match TRBD1. Germline CDR1 and CDR2: DFQATT and SNEGSKA (reference sequence). The CDR3 runs 17 residues. Trimming took 3 bases from V and 1 from J; bases not matched to a gene: 11.

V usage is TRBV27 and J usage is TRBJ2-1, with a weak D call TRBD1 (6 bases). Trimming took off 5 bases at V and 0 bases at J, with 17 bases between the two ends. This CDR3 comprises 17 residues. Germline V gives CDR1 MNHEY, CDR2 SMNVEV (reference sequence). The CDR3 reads CASSVRPGESSYNEQFF. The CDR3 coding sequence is TGTGCCAGCAGTGTTCGTCCAGGGGAGAGCTCCTACAATGAGCAGTTCTTC.

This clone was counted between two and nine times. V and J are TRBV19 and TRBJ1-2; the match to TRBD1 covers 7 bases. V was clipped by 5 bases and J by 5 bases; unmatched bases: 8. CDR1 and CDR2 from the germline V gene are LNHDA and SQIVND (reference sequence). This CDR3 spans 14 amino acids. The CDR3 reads CASSARGVGYGYTF. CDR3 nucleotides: TGTGCCAGTAGTGCCAGGGGGGTTGGGTATGGCTACACCTTC. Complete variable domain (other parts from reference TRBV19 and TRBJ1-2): DGGITQSPKYLFRKEGQNVTLSCEQNLNHDAMYWYRQDPGQGLRLIYYSQIVNDFQKGDIAEGYSVSREKKESFPLTVTSAQKNPTAFYLCASSARGVGYGYTFGSGTRLTVV.

The CDR3 coding sequence is TGTGCCAGCAGCCAAGTCGGGCAGGGAAAAGAGACCCAGTACTTC. Translating it yields CASSQVGQGKETQYF. V is TRBV4-2 and J is TRBJ2-5, with D possibly matching TRBD1 (5 bases). Trimming removed 1 base at V and 3 bases at J, with 12 bases between. The CDR3 is made up of 15 amino acids. CDR1 and CDR2 from the germline V gene are LGHNA and YNFKEQ.

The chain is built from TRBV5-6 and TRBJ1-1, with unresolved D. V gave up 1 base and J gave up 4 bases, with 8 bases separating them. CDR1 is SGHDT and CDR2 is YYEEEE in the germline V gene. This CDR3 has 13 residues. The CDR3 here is CASSLKGGTEAFF. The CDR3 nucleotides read TGTGCCAGCAGCTTGAAAGGCGGCACTGAAGCTTTCTTT.

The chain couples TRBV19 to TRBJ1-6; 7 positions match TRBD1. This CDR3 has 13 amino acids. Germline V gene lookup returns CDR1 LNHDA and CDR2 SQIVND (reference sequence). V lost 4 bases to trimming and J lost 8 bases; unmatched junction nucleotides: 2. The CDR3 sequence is CASSKTGDSPLHF. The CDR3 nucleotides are TGTGCCAGTAGTAAAACAGGGGATTCACCCCTCCACTTT.

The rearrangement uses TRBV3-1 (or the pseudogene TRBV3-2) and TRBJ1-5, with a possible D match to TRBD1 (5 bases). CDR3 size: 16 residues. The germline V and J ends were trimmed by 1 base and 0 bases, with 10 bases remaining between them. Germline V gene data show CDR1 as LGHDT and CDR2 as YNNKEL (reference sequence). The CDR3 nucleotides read TGTGCCAGCAGCCAAGGGTCAGGGCCTAGCAATCAGCCCCAGCATTTT. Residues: CASSQGSGPSNQPQHF.

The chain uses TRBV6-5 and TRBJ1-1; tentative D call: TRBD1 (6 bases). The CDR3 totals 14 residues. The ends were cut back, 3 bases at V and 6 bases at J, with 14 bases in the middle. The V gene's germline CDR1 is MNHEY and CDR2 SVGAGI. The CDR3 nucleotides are TGTGCCAGCAGTTATTCGGGGGGGCTGGCTGAAGCTTTCTTT. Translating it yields CASSYSGGLAEAFF.

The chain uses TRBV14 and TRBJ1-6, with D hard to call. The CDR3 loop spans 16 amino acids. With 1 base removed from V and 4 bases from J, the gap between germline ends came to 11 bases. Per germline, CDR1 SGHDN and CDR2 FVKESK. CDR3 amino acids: CASSQAVSFYNSPLHF. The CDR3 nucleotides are TGTGCCAGCAGCCAAGCGGTCTCCTTTTATAATTCACCCCTCCACTTT.

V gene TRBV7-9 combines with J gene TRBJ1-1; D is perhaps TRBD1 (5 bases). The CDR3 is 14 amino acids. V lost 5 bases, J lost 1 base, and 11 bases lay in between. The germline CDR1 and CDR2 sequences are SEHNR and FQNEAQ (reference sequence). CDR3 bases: TGTGCCAGCAGCGCGGGACCGCCGAACACTGAAGCTTTCTTT. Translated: CASSAGPPNTEAFF.

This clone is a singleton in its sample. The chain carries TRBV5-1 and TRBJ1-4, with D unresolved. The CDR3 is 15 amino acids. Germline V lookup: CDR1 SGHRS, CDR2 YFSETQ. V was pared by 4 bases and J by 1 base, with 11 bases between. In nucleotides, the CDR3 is TGCGCCAGCAGCCGGAGTGTGCAAACTAATGAAAAACTGTTTTTT. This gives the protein CASSRSVQTNEKLFF.

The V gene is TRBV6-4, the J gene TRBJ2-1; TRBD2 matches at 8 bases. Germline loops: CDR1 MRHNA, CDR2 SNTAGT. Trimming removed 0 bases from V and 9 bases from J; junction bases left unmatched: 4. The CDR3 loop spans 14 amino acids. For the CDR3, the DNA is TGTGCCAGCAGTGACTCATATCTAGCGGGTGAGCAGTTCTTC. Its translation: CASSDSYLAGEQFF.

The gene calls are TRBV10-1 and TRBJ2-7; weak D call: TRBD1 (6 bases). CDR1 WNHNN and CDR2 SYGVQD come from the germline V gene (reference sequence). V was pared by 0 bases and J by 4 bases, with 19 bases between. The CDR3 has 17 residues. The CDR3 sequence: CASSESPDRILPYEQYV. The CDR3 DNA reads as TGCGCCAGCAGTGAGTCACCGGACAGAATACTTCCTTACGAGCAGTACGTC.